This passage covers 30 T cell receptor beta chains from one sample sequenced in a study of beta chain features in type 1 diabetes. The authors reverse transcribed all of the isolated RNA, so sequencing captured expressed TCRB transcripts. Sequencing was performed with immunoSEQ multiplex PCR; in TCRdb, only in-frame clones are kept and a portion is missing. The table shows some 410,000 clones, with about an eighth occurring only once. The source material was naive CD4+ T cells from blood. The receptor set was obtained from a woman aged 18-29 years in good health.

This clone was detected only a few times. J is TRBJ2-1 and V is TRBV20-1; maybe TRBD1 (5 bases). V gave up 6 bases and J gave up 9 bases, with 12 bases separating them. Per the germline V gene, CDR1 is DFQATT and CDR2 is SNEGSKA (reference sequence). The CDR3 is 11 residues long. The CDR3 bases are TGCAGTGCCCAGTGGGGCACTGAGCAGTTCTTC. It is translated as CSAQWGTEQFF.

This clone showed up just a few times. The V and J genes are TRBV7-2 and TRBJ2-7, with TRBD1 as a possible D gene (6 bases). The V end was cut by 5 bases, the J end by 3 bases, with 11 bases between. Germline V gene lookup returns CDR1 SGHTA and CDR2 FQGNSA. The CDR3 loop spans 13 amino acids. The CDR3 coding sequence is TGTGCCAGCAGCACCAGGACAGTCTACGAGCAGTACTTC. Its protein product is CASSTRTVYEQYF. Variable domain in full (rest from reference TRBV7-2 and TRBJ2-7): GAGVSQSPSNKVTEKGKDVELRCDPISGHTALYWYRQSLGQGLEFLIYFQGNSAPDKSGLPSDRFSAERTGGSVSTLTIQRTQQEDSAVYLCASSTRTVYEQYFGPGTRLTVT.

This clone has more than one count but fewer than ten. The CDR3 here is CASSQQLTVMYEQYF. CDR3 nucleotides: TGTGCCAGCAGCCAACAACTGACAGTTATGTACGAGCAGTACTTC. The chain combines TRBV4-2 with TRBJ2-7; D is perhaps TRBD1 (5 bases). This CDR3 contains 15 residues. Trimming took off 2 bases at V and 4 bases at J, with 15 bases between the two ends. Looked up from germline, CDR1 is LGHNA and CDR2 is YNFKEQ.

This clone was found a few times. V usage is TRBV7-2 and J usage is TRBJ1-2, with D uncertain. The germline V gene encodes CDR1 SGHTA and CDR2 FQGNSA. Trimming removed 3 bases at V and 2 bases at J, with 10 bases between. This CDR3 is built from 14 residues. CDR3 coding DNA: TGTGCCAGCAGCTTCAATGGGAGGAACTATGGCTACACCTTC. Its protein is CASSFNGRNYGYTF.

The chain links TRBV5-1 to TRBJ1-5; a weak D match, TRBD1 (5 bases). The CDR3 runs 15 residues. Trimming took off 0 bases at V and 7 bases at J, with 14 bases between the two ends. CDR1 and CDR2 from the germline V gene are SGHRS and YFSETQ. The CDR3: CASSLDGQGRQPQHF. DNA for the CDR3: TGCGCCAGCAGCTTGGACGGGCAGGGTCGACAGCCCCAGCATTTT. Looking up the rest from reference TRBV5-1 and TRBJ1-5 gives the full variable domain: KAGVTQTPRYLIKTRGQQVTLSCSPISGHRSVSWYQQTPGQGLQFLFEYFSETQRNKGNFPGRFSGRQFSNSRSEMNVSTLELGDSALYLCASSLDGQGRQPQHFGDGTRLSIL.

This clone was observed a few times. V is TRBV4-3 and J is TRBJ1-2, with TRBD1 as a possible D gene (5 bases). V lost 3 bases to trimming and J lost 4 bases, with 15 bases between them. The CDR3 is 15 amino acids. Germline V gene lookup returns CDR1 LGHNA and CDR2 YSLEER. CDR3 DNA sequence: TGCGCCAGCAGCCACCAGGTCGGGGGACGCTATGGCTACACCTTC. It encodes CASSHQVGGRYGYTF.

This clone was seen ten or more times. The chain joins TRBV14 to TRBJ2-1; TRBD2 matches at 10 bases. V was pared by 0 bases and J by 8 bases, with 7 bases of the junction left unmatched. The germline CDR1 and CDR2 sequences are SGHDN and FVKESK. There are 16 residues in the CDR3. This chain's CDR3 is CASSQDLGLARDEQFF. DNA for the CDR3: TGTGCCAGCAGCCAAGATCTGGGACTAGCGAGAGATGAGCAGTTCTTC.

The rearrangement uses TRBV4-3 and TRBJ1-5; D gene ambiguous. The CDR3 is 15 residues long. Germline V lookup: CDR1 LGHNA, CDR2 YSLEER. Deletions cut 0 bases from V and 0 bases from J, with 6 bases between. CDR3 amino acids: CASSQDLDSNQPQHF. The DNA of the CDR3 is TGCGCCAGCAGCCAAGATCTGGATAGCAATCAGCCCCAGCATTTT.

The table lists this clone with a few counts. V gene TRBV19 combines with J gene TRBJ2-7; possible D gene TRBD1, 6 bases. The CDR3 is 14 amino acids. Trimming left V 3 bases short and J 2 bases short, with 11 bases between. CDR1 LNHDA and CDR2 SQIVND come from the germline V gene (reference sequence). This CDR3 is CASSIHRATYEQYF. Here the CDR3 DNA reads TGTGCCAGTAGTATCCACAGGGCGACCTACGAGCAGTACTTC.

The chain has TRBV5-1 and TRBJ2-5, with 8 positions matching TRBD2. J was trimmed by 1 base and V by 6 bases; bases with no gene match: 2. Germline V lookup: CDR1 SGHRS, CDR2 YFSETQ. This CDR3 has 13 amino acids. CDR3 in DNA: TGCGCCAGCACTCGGGAGGGCCAAGAGACCCAGTACTTC. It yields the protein CASTREGQETQYF.

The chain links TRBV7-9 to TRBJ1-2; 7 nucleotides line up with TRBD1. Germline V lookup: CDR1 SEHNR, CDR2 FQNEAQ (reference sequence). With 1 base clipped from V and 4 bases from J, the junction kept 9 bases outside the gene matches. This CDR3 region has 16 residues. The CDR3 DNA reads TGTGCCAGCAGCTTAGTACGACAGGGTCGGCCCTATGGCTACACCTTC. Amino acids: CASSLVRQGRPYGYTF.

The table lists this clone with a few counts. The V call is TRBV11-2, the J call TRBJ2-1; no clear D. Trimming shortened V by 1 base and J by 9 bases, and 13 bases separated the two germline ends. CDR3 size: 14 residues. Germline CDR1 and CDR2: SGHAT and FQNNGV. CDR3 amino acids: CASSLVVAVGEQFF. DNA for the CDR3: TGTGCCAGCAGCTTAGTGGTGGCCGTGGGTGAGCAGTTCTTC.

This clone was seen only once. CDR3 sequence (DNA): TGTGCCAGCAGTTACTCGGGCAGGCCGTCCCTCCACTTT. Translating it yields CASSYSGRPSLHF. The J gene is TRBJ1-6, the V gene TRBV6-5, with no clear D. V lost 0 bases to trimming and J lost 14 bases, with 11 bases between them. The CDR3 is 13 residues long. The V gene's germline CDR1 is MNHEY and CDR2 SVGAGI.

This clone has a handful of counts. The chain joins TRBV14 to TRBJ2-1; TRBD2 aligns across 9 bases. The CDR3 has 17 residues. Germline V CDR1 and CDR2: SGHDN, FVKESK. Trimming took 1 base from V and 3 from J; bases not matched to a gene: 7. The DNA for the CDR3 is TGTGCCAGCAGCCAAGGGTTTCGGCGGGAGGGCTACAATGAGCAGTTCTTC. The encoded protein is CASSQGFRREGYNEQFF.

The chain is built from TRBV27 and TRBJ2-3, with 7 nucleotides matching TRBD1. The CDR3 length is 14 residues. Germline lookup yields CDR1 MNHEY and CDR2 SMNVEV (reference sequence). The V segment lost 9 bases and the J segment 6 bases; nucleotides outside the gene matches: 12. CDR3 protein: CASRTGAFRDTQYF. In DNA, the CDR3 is TGTGCCAGTCGAACAGGGGCGTTTAGGGATACGCAGTATTTT.

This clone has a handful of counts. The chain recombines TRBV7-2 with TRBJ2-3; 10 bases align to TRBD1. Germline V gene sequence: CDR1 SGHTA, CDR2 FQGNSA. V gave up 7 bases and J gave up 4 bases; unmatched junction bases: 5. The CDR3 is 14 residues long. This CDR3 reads CASIWDRGSDTQYF. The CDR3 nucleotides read TGTGCCAGCATTTGGGACAGGGGTTCAGATACGCAGTATTTT.

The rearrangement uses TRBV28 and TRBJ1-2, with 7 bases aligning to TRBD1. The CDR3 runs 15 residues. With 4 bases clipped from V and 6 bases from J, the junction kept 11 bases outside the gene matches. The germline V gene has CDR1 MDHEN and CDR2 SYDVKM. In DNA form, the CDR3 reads TGTGCCAGCAGTTCGACGGGACAGATTTATAATGGCTACACCTTC. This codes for CASSSTGQIYNGYTF.

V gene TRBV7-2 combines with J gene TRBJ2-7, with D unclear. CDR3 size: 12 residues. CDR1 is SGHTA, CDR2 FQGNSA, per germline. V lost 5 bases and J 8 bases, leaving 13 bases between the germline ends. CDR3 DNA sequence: TGTGCCAGCAGCCCGGATAGCATTAAGCAGTACTTC. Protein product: CASSPDSIKQYF.

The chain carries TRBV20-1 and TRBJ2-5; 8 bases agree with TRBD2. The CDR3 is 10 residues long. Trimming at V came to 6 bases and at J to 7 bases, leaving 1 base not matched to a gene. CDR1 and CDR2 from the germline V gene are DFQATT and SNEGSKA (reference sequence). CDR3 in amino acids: CSAGLGTQYF. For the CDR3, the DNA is TGCAGTGCGGGACTAGGGACCCAGTACTTC.

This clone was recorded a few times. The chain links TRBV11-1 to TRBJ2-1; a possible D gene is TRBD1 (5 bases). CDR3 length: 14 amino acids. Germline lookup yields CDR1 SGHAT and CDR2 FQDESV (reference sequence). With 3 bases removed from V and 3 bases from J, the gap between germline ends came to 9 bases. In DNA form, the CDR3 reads TGTGCCAGCAGCTTGCCCAGGGTCTACAATGAGCAGTTCTTC. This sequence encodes CASSLPRVYNEQFF.

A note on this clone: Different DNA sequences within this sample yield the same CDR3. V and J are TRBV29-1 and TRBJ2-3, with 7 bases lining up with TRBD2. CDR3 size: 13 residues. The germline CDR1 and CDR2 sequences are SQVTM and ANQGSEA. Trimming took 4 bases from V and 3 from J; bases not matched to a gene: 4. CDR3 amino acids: CSVVRGGTDTQYF. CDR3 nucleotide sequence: TGCAGCGTTGTGCGCGGGGGTACAGATACGCAGTATTTT.

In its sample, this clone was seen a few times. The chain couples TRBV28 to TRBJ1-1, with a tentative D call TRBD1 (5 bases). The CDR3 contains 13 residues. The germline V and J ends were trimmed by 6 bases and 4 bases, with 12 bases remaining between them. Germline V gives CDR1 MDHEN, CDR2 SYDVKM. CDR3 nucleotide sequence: TGTGCCAGCAGCCCCGGGACGGCCACTGAAGCTTTCTTT. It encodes CASSPGTATEAFF.

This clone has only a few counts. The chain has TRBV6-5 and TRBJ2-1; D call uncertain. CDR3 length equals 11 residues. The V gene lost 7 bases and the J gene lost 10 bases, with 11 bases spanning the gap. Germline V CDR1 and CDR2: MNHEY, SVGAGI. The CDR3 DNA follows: TGTGCCAGCAATAATGGGCCCGAGCAGTTCTTC. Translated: CASNNGPEQFF.

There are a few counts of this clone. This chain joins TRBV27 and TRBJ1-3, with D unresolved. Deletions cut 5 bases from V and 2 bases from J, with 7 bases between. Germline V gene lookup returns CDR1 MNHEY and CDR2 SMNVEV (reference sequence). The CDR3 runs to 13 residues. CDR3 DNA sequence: TGTGCCAGCAGTCCTACGACTGGAAACACCATATATTTT. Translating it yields CASSPTTGNTIYF.

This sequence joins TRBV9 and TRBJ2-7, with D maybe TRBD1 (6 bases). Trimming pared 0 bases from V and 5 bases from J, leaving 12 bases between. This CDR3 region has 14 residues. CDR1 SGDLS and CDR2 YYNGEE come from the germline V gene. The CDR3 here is CASSVGTQGHEQYF. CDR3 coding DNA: TGTGCCAGCAGCGTAGGGACACAGGGCCACGAGCAGTACTTC.

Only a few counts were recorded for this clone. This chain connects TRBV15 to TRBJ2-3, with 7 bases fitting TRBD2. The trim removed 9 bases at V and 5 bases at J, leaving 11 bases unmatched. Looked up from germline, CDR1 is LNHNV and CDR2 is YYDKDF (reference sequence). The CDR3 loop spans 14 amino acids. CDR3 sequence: CATASGPGEDTQYF. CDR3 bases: TGTGCCACAGCTAGCGGTCCGGGTGAAGATACGCAGTATTTT.

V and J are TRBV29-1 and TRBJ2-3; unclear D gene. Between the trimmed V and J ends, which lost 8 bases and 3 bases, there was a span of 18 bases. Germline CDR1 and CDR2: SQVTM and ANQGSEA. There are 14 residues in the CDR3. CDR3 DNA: TGCAGCCTAGTATTTTTGGGTAGAACAGATACGCAGTATTTT. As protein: CSLVFLGRTDTQYF.

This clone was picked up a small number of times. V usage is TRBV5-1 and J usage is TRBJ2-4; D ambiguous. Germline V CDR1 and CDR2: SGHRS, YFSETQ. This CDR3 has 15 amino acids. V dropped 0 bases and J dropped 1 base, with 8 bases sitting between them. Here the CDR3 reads CASSLGALAKNIQYF. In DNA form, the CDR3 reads TGCGCCAGCAGCTTGGGGGCATTGGCCAAAAACATTCAGTACTTC.

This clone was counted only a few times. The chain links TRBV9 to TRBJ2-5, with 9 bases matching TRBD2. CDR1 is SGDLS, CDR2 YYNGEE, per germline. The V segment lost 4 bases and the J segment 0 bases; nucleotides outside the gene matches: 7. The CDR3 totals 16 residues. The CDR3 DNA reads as TGTGCCAGCAGCTTGGTAGCGGGAGTTTACCAAGAGACCCAGTACTTC. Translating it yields CASSLVAGVYQETQYF.

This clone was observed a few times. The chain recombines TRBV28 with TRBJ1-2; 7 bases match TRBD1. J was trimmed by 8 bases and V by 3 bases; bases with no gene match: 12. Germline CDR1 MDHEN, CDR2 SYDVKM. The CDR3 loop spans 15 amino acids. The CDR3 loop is CASSFPPNRGGGYTF. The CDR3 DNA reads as TGTGCCAGCAGTTTCCCGCCCAACAGGGGAGGAGGCTACACCTTC.